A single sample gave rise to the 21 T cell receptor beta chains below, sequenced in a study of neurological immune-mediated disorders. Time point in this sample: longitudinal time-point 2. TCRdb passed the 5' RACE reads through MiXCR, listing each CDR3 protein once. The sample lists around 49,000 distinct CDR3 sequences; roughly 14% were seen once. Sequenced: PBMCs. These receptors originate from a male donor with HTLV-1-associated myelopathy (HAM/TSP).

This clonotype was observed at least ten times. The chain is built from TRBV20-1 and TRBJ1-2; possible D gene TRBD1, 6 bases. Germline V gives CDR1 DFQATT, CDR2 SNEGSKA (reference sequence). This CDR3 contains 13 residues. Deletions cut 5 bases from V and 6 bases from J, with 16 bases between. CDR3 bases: TGCAGTGCTTGGAACGACAGGCGAGATGGCTACACCTTC. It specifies CSAWNDRRDGYTF.

DNA of the CDR3: TGTGCCAGCAGCGATGACAGGGATCAGCCCCAGCATTTT. Encoded protein: CASSDDRDQPQHF. This chain joins TRBV5-6 and TRBJ1-5; TRBD1 aligns across 7 bases. Germline V gene lookup returns CDR1 SGHDT and CDR2 YYEEEE. J was trimmed by 5 bases and V by 4 bases; bases with no gene match: 3. This CDR3 has 13 residues.

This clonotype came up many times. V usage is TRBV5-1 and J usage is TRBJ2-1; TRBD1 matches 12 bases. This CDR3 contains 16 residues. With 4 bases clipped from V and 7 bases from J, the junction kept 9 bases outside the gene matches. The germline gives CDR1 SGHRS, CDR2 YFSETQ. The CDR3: CASSPVRDRGLNEQFF. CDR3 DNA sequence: TGCGCCAGCAGCCCGGTACGGGACAGGGGGCTAAATGAGCAGTTCTTC.

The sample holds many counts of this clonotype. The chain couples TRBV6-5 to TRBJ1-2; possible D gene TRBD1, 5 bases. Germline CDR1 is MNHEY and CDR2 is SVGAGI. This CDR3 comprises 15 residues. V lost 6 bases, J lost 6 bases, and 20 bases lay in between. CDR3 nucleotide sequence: TGTGCCAGCAGAGCGAGACACCCCCAAGGGGATGGCTACACCTTC. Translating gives CASRARHPQGDGYTF.

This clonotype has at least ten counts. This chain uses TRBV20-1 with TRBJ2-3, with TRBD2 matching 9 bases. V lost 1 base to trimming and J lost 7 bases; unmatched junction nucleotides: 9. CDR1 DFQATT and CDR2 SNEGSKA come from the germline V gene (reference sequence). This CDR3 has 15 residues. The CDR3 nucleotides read TGCAGTGCTAGAGTGGAGCGGGGGGTTGCGTATACGCAGTATTTT. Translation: CSARVERGVAYTQYF.

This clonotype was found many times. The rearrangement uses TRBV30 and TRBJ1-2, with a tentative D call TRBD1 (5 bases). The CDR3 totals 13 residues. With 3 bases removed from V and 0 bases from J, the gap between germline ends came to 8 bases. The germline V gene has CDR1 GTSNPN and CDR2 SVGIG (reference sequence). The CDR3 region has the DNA TGTGCCTGGAGCCCAGGGCCTAACTATGGCTACACCTTC. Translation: CAWSPGPNYGYTF.

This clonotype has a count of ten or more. CDR3 protein: CAISPHLSSGAADTQYF. Here the CDR3 DNA reads TGTGCCATCAGTCCTCACCTTTCTAGCGGGGCTGCAGATACGCAGTATTTT. The V and J genes are TRBV10-3 and TRBJ2-3; 9 bases align to TRBD2. Trimming took 5 bases from V and 4 from J; bases not matched to a gene: 13. In germline, CDR1 is ENHRY, CDR2 SYGVKD. The CDR3 spans 17 residues.

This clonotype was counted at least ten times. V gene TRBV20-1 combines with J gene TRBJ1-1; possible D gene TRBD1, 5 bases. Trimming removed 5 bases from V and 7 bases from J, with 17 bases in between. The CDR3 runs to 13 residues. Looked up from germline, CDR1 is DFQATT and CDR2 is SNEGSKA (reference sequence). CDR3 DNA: TGCAGTGCTTTCCGGACGGGGACGGGTGAAGCTTTCTTT. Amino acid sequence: CSAFRTGTGEAFF.

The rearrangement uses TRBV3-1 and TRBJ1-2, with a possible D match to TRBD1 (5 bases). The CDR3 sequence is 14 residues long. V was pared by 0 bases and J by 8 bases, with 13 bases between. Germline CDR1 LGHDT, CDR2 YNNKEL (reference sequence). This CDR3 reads CASSQDVQGRGYTF. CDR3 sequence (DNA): TGTGCCAGCAGCCAAGACGTCCAGGGTCGAGGCTACACCTTC.

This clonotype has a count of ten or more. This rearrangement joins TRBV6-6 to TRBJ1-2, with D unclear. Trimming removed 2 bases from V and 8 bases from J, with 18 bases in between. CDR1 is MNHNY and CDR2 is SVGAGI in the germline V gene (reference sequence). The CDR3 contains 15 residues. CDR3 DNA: TGTGCCAGCAGTTACAAAGAATCAGGATCGGGAGGCTACACCTTC. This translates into CASSYKESGSGGYTF.

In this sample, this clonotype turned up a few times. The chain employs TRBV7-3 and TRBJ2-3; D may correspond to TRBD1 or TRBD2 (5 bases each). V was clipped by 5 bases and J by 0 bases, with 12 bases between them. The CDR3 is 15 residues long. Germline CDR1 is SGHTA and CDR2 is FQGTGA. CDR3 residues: CASSPGTPSTDTQYF. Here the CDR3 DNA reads TGTGCCAGCAGCCCCGGGACCCCTAGCACAGATACGCAGTATTTT. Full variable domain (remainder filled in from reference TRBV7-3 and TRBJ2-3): GAGVSQTPSNKVTEKGKYVELRCDPISGHTALYWYRQSLGQGPEFLIYFQGTGAADDSGLPNDRFFAVRPEGSVSTLKIQRTERGDSAVYLCASSPGTPSTDTQYFGPGTRLTVL.

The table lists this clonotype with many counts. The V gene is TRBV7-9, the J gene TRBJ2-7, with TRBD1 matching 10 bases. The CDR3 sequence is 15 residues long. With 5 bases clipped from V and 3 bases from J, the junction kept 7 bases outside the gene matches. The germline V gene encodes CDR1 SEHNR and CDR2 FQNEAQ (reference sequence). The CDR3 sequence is CASSPRGQGIYEQYF. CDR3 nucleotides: TGTGCCAGCAGCCCCCGGGGACAGGGGATCTACGAGCAGTACTTC.

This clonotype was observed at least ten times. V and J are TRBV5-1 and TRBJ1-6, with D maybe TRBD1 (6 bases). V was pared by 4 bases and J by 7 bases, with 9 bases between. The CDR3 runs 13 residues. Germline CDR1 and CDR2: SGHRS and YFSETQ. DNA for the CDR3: TGCGCCAGCAGCCCGGACAGAAATTCACCCCTCCACTTT. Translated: CASSPDRNSPLHF.

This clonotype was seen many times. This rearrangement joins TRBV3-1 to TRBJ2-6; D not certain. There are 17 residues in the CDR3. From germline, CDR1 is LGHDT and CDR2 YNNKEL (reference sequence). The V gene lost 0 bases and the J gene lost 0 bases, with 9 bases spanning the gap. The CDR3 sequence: CASSQDRADSGANVLTF. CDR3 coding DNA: TGTGCCAGCAGCCAAGATCGGGCAGACTCTGGGGCCAACGTCCTGACTTTC.

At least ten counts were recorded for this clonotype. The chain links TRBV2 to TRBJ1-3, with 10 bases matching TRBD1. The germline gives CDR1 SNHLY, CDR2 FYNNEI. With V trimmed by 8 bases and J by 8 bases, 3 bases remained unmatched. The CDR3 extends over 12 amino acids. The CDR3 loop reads CASGGTGDTIYF. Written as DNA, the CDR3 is TGTGCCAGCGGTGGGACAGGGGACACCATATATTTT.

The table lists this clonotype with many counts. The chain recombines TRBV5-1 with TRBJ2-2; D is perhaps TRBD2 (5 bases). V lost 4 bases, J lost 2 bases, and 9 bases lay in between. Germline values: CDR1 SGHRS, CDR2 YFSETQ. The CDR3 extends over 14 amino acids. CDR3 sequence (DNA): TGCGCCAGCAGCAGCGGCCAAAACACCGGGGAGCTGTTTTTT. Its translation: CASSSGQNTGELFF.

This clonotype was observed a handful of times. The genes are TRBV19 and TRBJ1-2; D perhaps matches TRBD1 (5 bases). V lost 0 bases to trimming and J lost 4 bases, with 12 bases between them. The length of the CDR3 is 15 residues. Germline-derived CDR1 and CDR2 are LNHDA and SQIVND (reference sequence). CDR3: CASSIDLGDSYGYTF. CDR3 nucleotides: TGTGCCAGTAGTATAGATCTCGGGGACTCCTATGGCTACACCTTC.

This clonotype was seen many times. The CDR3 loop is CASSFLLASIYNEQFF. The CDR3 bases are TGTGCCAGCAGCTTCCTGCTGGCTAGTATCTACAATGAGCAGTTCTTC. V and J are TRBV7-8 and TRBJ2-1; D gene ambiguous. Germline V gives CDR1 SGHVS, CDR2 FQNEAQ. Trimming pared 3 bases from V and 3 bases from J, leaving 15 bases between. The CDR3 totals 16 residues.

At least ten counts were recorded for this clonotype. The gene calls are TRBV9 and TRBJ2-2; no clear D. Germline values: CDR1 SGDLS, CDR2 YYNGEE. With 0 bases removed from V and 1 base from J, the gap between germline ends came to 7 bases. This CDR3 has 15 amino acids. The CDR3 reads CASSVGVGNTGELFF. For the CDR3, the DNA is TGTGCCAGCAGCGTAGGAGTAGGGAACACCGGGGAGCTGTTTTTT.

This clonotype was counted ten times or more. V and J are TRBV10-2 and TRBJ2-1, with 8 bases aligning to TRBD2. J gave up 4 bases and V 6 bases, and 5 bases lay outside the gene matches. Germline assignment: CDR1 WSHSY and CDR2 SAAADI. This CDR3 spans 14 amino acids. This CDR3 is CASRESGGYNEQFF. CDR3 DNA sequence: TGCGCCAGCAGGGAAAGCGGGGGTTACAATGAGCAGTTCTTC.

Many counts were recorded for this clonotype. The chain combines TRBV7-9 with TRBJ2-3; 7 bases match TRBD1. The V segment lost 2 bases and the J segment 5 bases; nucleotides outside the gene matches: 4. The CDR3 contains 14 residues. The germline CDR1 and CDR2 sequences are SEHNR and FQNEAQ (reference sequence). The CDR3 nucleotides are TGTGCCAGCAGCTTATTTGGACAGGAAGATACGCAGTATTTT. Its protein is CASSLFGQEDTQYF.